The T cell receptor beta chain under discussion was sequenced for a study of blood T cell repertoires in COVID-19 (dated by TCRdb to 2019 to 2021). For the study in its entirety: Collaborator samples came from the United States, Italy and Spain and covered acute and convalescent phases of COVID-19. The prospective study material was composed of cDNA or gDNA derived from T cells, B-cell-depleted T cells, or PBMCs. The dataset comprised deeply sampled blood TCRbeta repertoires from subjects exposed to, actively infected with, or recovered from COVID-19. A freely available public database, intended as a resource for researchers studying the immune response to SARS-CoV-2, is where the repertoires were released. The samples were drawn from two sources: the first 160 participants of the ongoing ImmuneRACE study, and 1,000 to 1,500 subjects contributed by 6 global collaborators. Sample metadata almost always included a de-identified subject ID, COVID-19 status, age in years and sex. HLA class I and class II types, where available, came from metadata supplied by the sample provider rather than from assay-based typing.

The germline V gene provides CDR1 MNHEY and CDR2 SVGAGI. Trimming takes 0 bases from V and 4 bases from J, and the germline ends sit 12 bases apart. There are 15 amino acids in the CDR3, from cysteine to phenylalanine inclusive. The kept DNA is CDR3 alone, 45 bases in frame from the first base. Study-wide conclusions, independent of this receptor: How much clinical and demographic metadata was included differed by source and by participant, and the metadata was provided uncurated.

To note about this clone: Its antigen is still unknown. It has no much larger one-base neighbor in the sample; base qualities were not kept.

TCRbeta CDR3 regions were amplified from genomic DNA by means of the immunoSEQ Assay, a bias-controlled multiplex PCR. The published analysis was carried out like this. Nucleated cell counts per sample were estimated from amplification of reference gene primers within the assay. Sequence reads were collapsed and filtered to measure the absolute abundance of every unique TCRbeta CDR3 rearrangement. For each sample, productive Simpson clonality was calculated as the square root of Simpson's diversity index over productive rearrangements. TCRdb obtained this table from immuneACCESS and retained in-frame rearrangements with V and J assigned. These tables miss some clones; where compared with another copy, unresolved V genes account for less than half of the shortfall, and the remainder is unexplained. V and J calls and clone size are as listed in that table; D and trimming were resolved from the DNA. Recorded for this sample are roughly 250,000 clones; over 65% of them occurred a single time. The top ten clones comprise around 3.2% of the sample.

Collaborating institutions collected whole blood in K2EDTA tubes following their own protocols. For TCRbeta analysis, collaborator samples were shipped as frozen whole blood, as isolated PBMCs, or as DNA extracted from either sample type. This TCR derives from a woman of 80 years or more with acute or convalescent COVID-19. Sequenced: peripheral blood. This receptor chain uses TRBV6-5 and TRBJ1-2; the D gene is perhaps TRBD1, from 6 matching bases. The nucleotides are TGTGCCAGCAGTTACTCAGGGCAGGGGACCTATGGCTACACCTTC. Its translation is CASSYSGQGTYGYTF.